This T cell receptor beta chain derives from a study of cytomegalovirus exposure and HLA in healthy donors. This clone has just one count. Primers for the PCR totalled 60 Vbeta and 13 Jbeta. Authors' methods: As a later analysis found, there were 78 million or so unique TCR beta chains, of which roughly 11 million were shared. TCRdb's copy holds only in-frame clones and misses some; the assay was immunoSEQ multiplex PCR. For V, J and clone size, that table is used; D and trimming come from the DNA. The profile covers roughly 76,000 clones, with around 86% appearing a single time and roughly 2% taken by the ten largest. Unmatched junction bases numbered 10, after V lost 4 bases and J lost 4 bases. CDR1 is SGHRS and CDR2 is YFSETQ in the germline V gene. The CDR3 runs 15 residues. Nominally healthy donors provided the samples, though records likely missed some immune exposures.

The chain recombines TRBV5-1 with TRBJ1-2; 7 bases line up with TRBD1. Sequencing used PBMCs. The sequence came from a woman aged 25 to 39 in good health and CMV-seronegative. The CDR3 DNA reads as TGCGCCAGCAGCCAGCCGGGACAGTCCTTCTATGGCTACACCTTC. It yields the protein CASSQPGQSFYGYTF.